A selection of T cell receptor beta chains follows, all from one sample in a study of OX40 agonist ivuxolimab in advanced cancers. Here immunoSEQ multiplex PCR was the method, and the copy in TCRdb shows in-frame clones only, minus some. This sample yields some 70,000 clones, of which approximately 86% are seen a single time; around 2.1% belongs to the top ten. Material: CD4+ or CD8+ T cells sorted from blood, obtained in a trial of the OX40 agonist ivuxolimab. These receptors originate from an adult with an advanced solid tumor such as melanoma, head and neck, liver or kidney cancer. Both conserved end residues are part of each CDR3. D genes are given only for firm matches. The listing skips clone size in some rows; elsewhere it reads once, few, many or a size class.

NA	NA	TRBJ2-7	TRBV5-1	TGCGCCAGCAGCTCGGACATAATCTACGAGCAGTACTTC	CASSSDIIYEQYF
NA	TRBD2	TRBJ2-2	TRBV7-2	TGTGCCAGCAGCTTTCTCCCAGCGGGACGCGACACCGGGGAGCTGTTTTTT	CASSFLPAGRDTGELFF
NA	NA	TRBJ1-2	TRBV7-9	TGTGCCAGCAGCACCGGGGAGAGCGGCTACACCTTC	CASSTGESGYTF
NA	NA	TRBJ2-7	TRBV7-2	TGTGCCAGCAGCTTCAGCAGGGGTCTCCCCTACGAGCAGTACTTC	CASSFSRGLPYEQYF
once	NA	TRBJ2-1	TRBV19	TGTGCCAGTAGGCGGACAAAGGGACCCAGCCTTCTCTACAATGAGCAGTTCTTC	CASRRTKGPSLLYNEQFF
NA	NA	TRBJ1-5	TRBV19	TGTGCCAGTAGTAGGGCAGGGGCAGCTCAGCCCCAGCATTTT	CASSRAGAAQPQHF
NA	TRBD1	TRBJ2-5	TRBV6-1	TGTGCCAGCAGTGAAGCATTTGGACAGGGGGAGACCCAGTACTTC	CASSEAFGQGETQYF
NA	NA	TRBJ1-1	TRBV5-1	TGCGCCAGCAGCCAGCAGCTAGGCTCGAACACTGAAGCTTTCTTT	CASSQQLGSNTEAFF
NA	NA	TRBJ2-7	TRBV6-5	TGTGCCAGCAGTCCCACTGTCAGGTGGGGCGAGCAGTACTTC	CASSPTVRWGEQYF
NA	NA	TRBJ1-2	TRBV5-1	TGCGCCAGCAGCTTGATCGGGCAGGGATTCGTGGACTATGGCTACACCTTC	CASSLIGQGFVDYGYTF
NA	NA	TRBJ1-6	TRBV11-2	TGTGCCAGCAGCTTAGGGGCGGATAATTCACCCCTCCACTTT	CASSLGADNSPLHF
NA	TRBD1	TRBJ2-7	TRBV4-2	TGTGCCAGCAGCCAAGCTCTCTGGGACAGTAATACCTACGAGCAGTACTTC	CASSQALWDSNTYEQYF
once	TRBD2	TRBJ2-3	TRBV30	TGTGCCTGGAGGGGACTAGCGGGAACGACAGATACGCAGTATTTT	CAWRGLAGTTDTQYF
NA	TRBD1	TRBJ1-1	TRBV6-6	TGTGCCAGCAGTTACCAACCACAGGGGCAGTACACTGAAGCTTTCTTT	CASSYQPQGQYTEAFF
NA	NA	TRBJ2-1	TRBV28	TGTGCCAGCAGTTTACCCGCGCCAGGGTTGGATGAGCAGTTCTTC	CASSLPAPGLDEQFF
NA	TRBD2	TRBJ2-1	TRBV5-1	TGCGCCAGCAGCTTGCTTAGCGGGGGGTACAATGAGCAGTTCTTC	CASSLLSGGYNEQFF
NA	NA	TRBJ2-7	TRBV7-2	TGTGCCAGCAGCTTTTCCCCGGAAGGCGAGCAGTACTTC	CASSFSPEGEQYF
NA	NA	TRBJ2-1	TRBV9	TGTGCCAGCAGCGTAGCTACTTGGACTGGCTATAATGAGCAGTTCTTC	CASSVATWTGYNEQFF
NA	NA	TRBJ1-3	TRBV5-5	TGTGCCAGCAGCTTGGTAGGGCCAGGGGCTGCGGTCTCTGGAAACACCATATATTTT	CASSLVGPGAAVSGNTIYF
NA	TRBD1	TRBJ2-3	TRBV14	TGTGCCAGCAGCCAACTACAGGGGGCCGCAGATACGCAGTATTTT	CASSQLQGAADTQYF
NA	TRBD2	TRBJ2-3	TRBV28	TGTGCCAGCATCGTAGCGGGATCCCGCACAGATACGCAGTATTTT	CASIVAGSRTDTQYF
NA	NA	TRBJ1-1	TRBV10-3	TGTGCCATCAAGGGAGGGGACACTGAAGCTTTCTTT	CAIKGGDTEAFF
NA	TRBD1	TRBJ1-1	TRBV9	TGTGCCAGCAGCGAGAGGGGACAGCTCATGAACACTGAAGCTTTCTTT	CASSERGQLMNTEAFF
NA	TRBD2	TRBJ2-5	TRBV9	TGTGCCAGCAGCGTTCAAGCGGGAGAAAAGGAGACCCAGTACTTC	CASSVQAGEKETQYF
once	NA	TRBJ1-4	TRBV11-2	TGTGCCAGCAGCTTAAACATAGTGAATGAAAAACTGTTTTTT	CASSLNIVNEKLFF
few	TRBD2	TRBJ2-1	TRBV28	TGTGCCAGCACGGCTAGCGGGAGCCCGAGCTCCTACAATGAGCAGTTCTTC	CASTASGSPSSYNEQFF
few	NA	TRBJ1-2	TRBV30	TGTGCCTGGAGTAGCCGGACATCGGGCTACACCTTC	CAWSSRTSGYTF
NA	TRBD1	TRBJ2-7	TRBV6-6	TGTGCCAGCAGCCGGGACAGGTACGAGCAGTACTTC	CASSRDRYEQYF
NA	NA	TRBJ2-5	TRBV6-5	TGTGCCAGCAGTTACCTGGGGAACCAAGAGACCCAGTACTTC	CASSYLGNQETQYF
NA	TRBD2	TRBJ2-2	TRBV7-2	TGTGCCAGCAGCTTACAGCGGGGGGTGACCGGGGAGCTGTTTTTT	CASSLQRGVTGELFF
NA	NA	TRBJ2-2	TRBV5-4	TGTGCCAGCAGCTTGGCCGCTAACACCGGGGAGCTGTTTTTT	CASSLAANTGELFF
NA	NA	TRBJ2-1	TRBV7-2	TGTGCCAGCAGCCGCCGATTGGAGGAGCAGTTCTTC	CASSRRLEEQFF
NA	NA	TRBJ2-2	TRBV27	TGTGCCAGCAGTTTATCGAGGGGAGTGGGGCTAGCCGGGGAGCTGTTTTTT	CASSLSRGVGLAGELFF
once	NA	TRBJ1-1	TRBV6-1	TGTGCCAGCACCCGAGGGCAGGCCCCTGAAGCTTTCTTT	CASTRGQAPEAFF
NA	NA	TRBJ1-2	TRBV7-9	TGTGCCAGCAGCTTAGAATCCAGCCCCAGCCCGTTTTATGGCTACACCTTC	CASSLESSPSPFYGYTF
NA	NA	TRBJ2-7	TRBV27	TGTGCCAGCAGTTTTGCGACGGGGACCCACGAGCAGTACTTC	CASSFATGTHEQYF
NA	NA	TRBJ2-2	TRBV2	TGTGCCAGCATCCAGCTATCGAACACCGGGGAGCTGTTTTTT	CASIQLSNTGELFF
NA	TRBD1	TRBJ2-7	TRBV6-1	TGTGCCAGCAGTGAATCGGGACAGGGTAACGAGCAGTACTTC	CASSESGQGNEQYF
NA	NA	TRBJ2-5	TRBV15	TGTGCCACCAGCACCGGATTAGCGGCTTTAGAGACCCAGTACTTC	CATSTGLAALETQYF
NA	NA	TRBJ1-5	TRBV19	TGTGCCAGTAGTGGTGACCGGAATCAGCCCCAGCATTTT	CASSGDRNQPQHF
NA	NA	TRBJ2-1	TRBV9	TGTGCCAGCAGCGTAGGCTCCTACAATGAGCAGTTCTTC	CASSVGSYNEQFF
NA	TRBD2	TRBJ2-1	TRBV10-1	TGCGCCAGCAACCCGGGACTAGCGGGGTACAATGAGCAGTTCTTC	CASNPGLAGYNEQFF
NA	NA	TRBJ2-7	TRBV5-1	TGCGCCAGCAGCTTGGATGGACAAGCCTACGAGCAGTACTTC	CASSLDGQAYEQYF
NA	TRBD2	TRBJ2-7	TRBV7-2	TGTGCCAGCAGCTTTACAGGGAGCGGGGGGGGTTACGAGCAGTACTTC	CASSFTGSGGGYEQYF
NA	NA	TRBJ2-1	TRBV9	TGTGCCAGCAGCGCCGGGACCCTTGGCAATGAGCAGTTCTTC	CASSAGTLGNEQFF
NA	TRBD1	TRBJ2-1	TRBV5-1	TGCGCCAGCAGCCTAGGACAGGGGCGAGGTGTTGAGCAGTTCTTC	CASSLGQGRGVEQFF
NA	NA	TRBJ1-1	TRBV2	TGTGCCAGCAGTGGGACCCCTCCTGCCGAAGCTTTCTTT	CASSGTPPAEAFF
NA	NA	TRBJ1-5	TRBV15	TGTGCCACCAGCAGAGGAGCGGGGGTGGGGCCCAATCAGCCCCAGCATTTT	CATSRGAGVGPNQPQHF